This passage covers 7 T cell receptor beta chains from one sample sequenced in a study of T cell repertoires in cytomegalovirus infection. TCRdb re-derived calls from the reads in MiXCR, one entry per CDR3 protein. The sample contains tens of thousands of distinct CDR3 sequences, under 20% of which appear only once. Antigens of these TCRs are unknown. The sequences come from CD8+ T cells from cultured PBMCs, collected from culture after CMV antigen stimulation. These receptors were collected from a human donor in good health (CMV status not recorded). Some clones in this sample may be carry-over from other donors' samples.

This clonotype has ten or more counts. CDR3 region: CASSLLAGGPDEQFF. Here the CDR3 DNA reads TGTGCCAGCAGCTTATTAGCGGGAGGGCCGGATGAGCAGTTCTTC. The chain links TRBV7-9 to TRBJ2-1; 11 positions agree with TRBD2. Losses at the gene ends were 2 bases for V and 8 bases for J; bases not matched to a gene: 5. Germline V CDR1 and CDR2: SEHNR, FQNEAQ (reference sequence). The CDR3 length is 15 residues. The full variable domain, in which reference TRBV7-9 and TRBJ2-1 provide the parts outside the CDR3, is DTGVSQNPRHKITKRGQNVTFRCDPISEHNRLYWYRQTLGQGPEFLTYFQNEAQLEKSRLLSDRFSAERPKGSFSTLEIQRTEQGDSAMYLCASSLLAGGPDEQFFGPGTRLTVL.

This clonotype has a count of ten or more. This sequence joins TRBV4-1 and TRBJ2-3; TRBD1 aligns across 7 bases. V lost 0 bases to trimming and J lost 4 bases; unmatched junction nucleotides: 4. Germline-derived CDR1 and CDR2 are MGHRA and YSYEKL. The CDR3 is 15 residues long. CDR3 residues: CASSQETGQSDTQYF. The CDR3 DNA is TGCGCCAGCAGCCAAGAGACAGGGCAATCAGATACGCAGTATTTT.

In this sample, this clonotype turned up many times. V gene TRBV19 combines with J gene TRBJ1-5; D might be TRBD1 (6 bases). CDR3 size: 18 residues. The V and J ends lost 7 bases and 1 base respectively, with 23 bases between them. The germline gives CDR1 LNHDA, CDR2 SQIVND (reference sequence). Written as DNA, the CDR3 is TGTGCCAGTACCGCAGACGTCGTAGACAGGATAAGCAATCAGCCCCAGCATTTT. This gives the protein CASTADVVDRISNQPQHF.

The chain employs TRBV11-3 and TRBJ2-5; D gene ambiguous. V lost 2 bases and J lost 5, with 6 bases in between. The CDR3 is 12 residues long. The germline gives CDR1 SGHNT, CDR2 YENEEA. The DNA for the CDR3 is TGTGCCAGCAGCTTACTGTTGGAGACCCAGTACTTC. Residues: CASSLLLETQYF.

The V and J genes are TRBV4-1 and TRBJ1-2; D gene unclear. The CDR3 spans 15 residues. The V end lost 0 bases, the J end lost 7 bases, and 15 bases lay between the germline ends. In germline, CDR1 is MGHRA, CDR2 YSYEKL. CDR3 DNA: TGCGCCAGCAGCCAAGATTCGGGGATGGTTCGTGGCTACACCTTC. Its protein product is CASSQDSGMVRGYTF.

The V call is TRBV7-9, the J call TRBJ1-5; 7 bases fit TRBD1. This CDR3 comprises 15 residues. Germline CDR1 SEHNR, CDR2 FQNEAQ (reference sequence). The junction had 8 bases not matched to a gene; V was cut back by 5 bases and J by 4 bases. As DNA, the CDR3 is TGTGCCAGCAGCGTCCCGGACAGGATTAATCAGCCCCAGCATTTT. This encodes CASSVPDRINQPQHF.

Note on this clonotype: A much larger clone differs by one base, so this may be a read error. The CDR3 DNA is TGTGCCAGCAGCGTAGGTAGGAGTGCCCTCGGTTCACTCCTCCACTTT. It codes for CASSVGRSALGSLLHF. This chain links TRBV9 with TRBJ1-6; D remains ambiguous. The CDR3 covers 16 residues. Germline loops: CDR1 SGDLS, CDR2 YYNGEE. Based on the CDR3 plus reference TRBV9 and TRBJ1-6, the full variable domain is DSGVTQTPKHLITATGQRVTLRCSPRSGDLSVYWYQQSLDQGLQFLIQYYNGEERAKGNILERFSAQQFPDLHSELNLSSLELGDSALYFCASSVGRSALGSLLHFGNGTRLTVT.